The present T cell receptor (beta chain) was sequenced within a study of CD8+CD57+ T cells in acquired aplastic anemia. Whole-study findings and limits: Between the patient and control groups, CD8+ Simpson's diversity did not differ significantly.

As to this clonotype: The antigen is unknown.

TCR beta VDJ and CDR3 profiling used genomic DNA as template. From the reads, TCRdb called clonotypes with MiXCR, one entry per CDR3 protein. This table holds about 270,000 distinct CDR3 sequences, approximately 56% found once. This TCR was recovered from a human donor with severe aplastic anemia or a healthy control (not recorded which). The sequencing input was sorted CD4+, CD8+, or CD8+CD57+ T cells (not recorded which) from PBMCs.

The DNA for the CDR3 is TGTGCCACCAGCGACGACACCATATATTTT. Its translation is CATSDDTIYF. This sequence joins TRBV15 and TRBJ1-3; no clear D. The CDR3 is 10 residues long. The germline V and J ends were trimmed by 5 bases and 8 bases, with 4 bases remaining between them. Germline V gives CDR1 LNHNV, CDR2 YYDKDF (reference sequence).